This T cell receptor beta chain comes out of a study of memory CD4+ T cells and cytomegalovirus serostatus. Assay used: immunoSEQ multiplex PCR; TCRdb lists only in-frame clones, some missing. The repertoire includes nearly 50,000 clones, just under 80% of them detected once, and 0.75% to 0.9% sits in the top ten. The germline V and J ends were trimmed by 1 base and 7 bases, with 7 bases remaining between them. The CDR3 has 11 amino acids. The germline V gene has CDR1 DFQATT and CDR2 SNEGSKA (reference sequence). Single viable CD3+CD4+CD8-CD45RO+ cells were sorted as the memory CD4+ T cells. Sequencing input: memory CD4+ T cells from blood. J is TRBJ2-5 and V is TRBV20-1, with D unclear. This receptor was taken from an adult in good health and CMV-seronegative. CDR3: CSARGLGTQYF. The DNA for the CDR3 is TGCAGTGCTAGAGGGTTAGGGACCCAGTACTTC.